This entry is about one TCR beta chain. The data derive from a study of blood T cell repertoires in COVID-19. As for the study in general: There were acute and convalescent COVID-19 samples, and they came from the United States, Italy and Spain. T cells, B-cell-depleted T cells, or PBMCs supplied cDNA or gDNA.

Trimming left V 0 bases short and J 5 bases short, with 11 bases between. The CDR3 covers 14 residues. The germline CDR1 and CDR2 sequences are LNHDA and SQIVND (reference sequence). In the source study's methods: For nucleated cells, counts were estimated from reference gene primer amplification. Data came from immunoSEQ multiplex PCR; TCRdb stores just in-frame clones and leaves some out. V, J and clone size derive from that table, while D and trimming were established from the DNA sequence. This sample has under 200,000 clones, with 70% to 90% found just once. What was sequenced was peripheral blood. This sequence was found in an elderly woman with acute or convalescent COVID-19. V usage is TRBV19 and J usage is TRBJ2-7, with a possible D match to TRBD1 (6 bases). The CDR3 DNA reads TGTGCCAGTAGTATAGATCCGGGACATGACGAGCAGTACTTC. Amino acid sequence: CASSIDPGHDEQYF.